This T cell receptor beta chain comes out of a study of OX40 agonist ivuxolimab in advanced cancers. Study context: Partial responses were seen in three patients, one with hepatocellular carcinoma and two with cutaneous melanoma. Overall study results and limits: Expanded clones were, on average, more numerous among CD8+ T cells than CD4+.

The CDR3 sequence is 13 residues long. Germline CDR1 SGHKS, CDR2 YYEKEE (reference sequence). V shed 4 bases and J 8 bases; nucleotides not matched to a gene: 7. Method: immunoSEQ multiplex PCR; TCRdb's copy keeps in-frame clones and lacks some. The data hold approximately 72,000 clones, with more than 65% observed a single time. This clone was recorded many times. Its antigen remains unidentified. The chain links TRBV5-5 to TRBJ1-2, with 8 bases that match TRBD1. The receptor was isolated from an adult with an advanced solid tumor such as melanoma, head and neck, liver or kidney cancer. The sequencing used CD4+ or CD8+ T cells sorted from blood, collected in a trial of the OX40 agonist ivuxolimab. The CDR3 region has the DNA TGTGCCAGCAGCACTCCGACAGGGGAAGGCTACACCTTC. This encodes CASSTPTGEGYTF.